Included here is one T cell receptor (beta chain) sequence, with context. Its antigen is still unknown. Germline CDR1 and CDR2: SQVTM and ANQGSEA. This CDR3 has 16 residues. Germline trimming cut 8 bases from V and 2 bases from J; bases unmatched to any gene: 12. This table comes from immunoSEQ multiplex PCR, and its TCRdb copy is limited to in-frame clones, with some not included. The sample records fewer than 85,000 clones, less than 85% being singletons. This sample was included in a study of OX40 agonist ivuxolimab in advanced cancers. Study-wide results and caveats: CD8+ T cells were the subset that, on average, had more expanded clones than CD4+.

V gene TRBV29-1 combines with J gene TRBJ2-1; 10 nucleotides line up with TRBD2. The TCR sequence derives from an adult with an advanced solid tumor such as melanoma, head and neck, liver or kidney cancer. The sample in question was CD4+ or CD8+ T cells sorted from blood, obtained in a trial of the OX40 agonist ivuxolimab. The CDR3 bases are TGCAGCACCAAGACTAGCGGGTTCTTACCCTACAATGAGCAGTTCTTC. Protein product: CSTKTSGFLPYNEQFF.